Listed below are T cell receptor beta chains from one sample, sequenced in a study of shared T cell receptors in the human thymus. The repertoire was sequenced with immunoSEQ multiplex PCR; TCRdb's copy has only in-frame clones and lacks some. The table shows over 65,000 clones, with about 95% occurring only once. The source material was thymocytes. The receptors were gathered from a human donor. Both conserved end residues are part of each CDR3. Fields, in order: J gene, D gene, clone size, V gene, CDR3 DNA, CDR3 protein. The D gene is left open where the match is weak. Clone size, where shown, is once, few, many, or a class for clones that have expanded.

>TRBJ2-5|-|-|TRBV12-5
TGTGCTAGTGGTTTGGGAAGAGAGACCCAGTACTTC
CASGLGRETQYF
>TRBJ1-1|-|-|TRBV4-1
TGCGCCAGCAGCCAAGGCCAGAACACTGAAGCTTTCTTT
CASSQGQNTEAFF
>TRBJ1-6|TRBD1|few|TRBV27
TGTGCCAGCAGTCTCGGTCCCGGGACAGGCTCACCCCTCCACTTT
CASSLGPGTGSPLHF
>TRBJ1-1|-|-|TRBV5-4
TGTGCCAGCAGCTTGGAGGGGATGGGCAATATGAACACTGAAGCTTTCTTT
CASSLEGMGNMNTEAFF
>TRBJ1-2|TRBD1|few|TRBV2
TGTGCCAGCAGCGGGACAGGAGAGGTCGGTGGCTACACCTTC
CASSGTGEVGGYTF
>TRBJ2-5|-|-|TRBV11-1
TGTGCCAGCAGCCGGCGAAGGCCCGAAGAGACCCAGTACTTC
CASSRRRPEETQYF
>TRBJ2-7|-|-|TRBV2
TGTGCCAGCAGTGGGGCCAGAATTTTATCCTACGAGCAGTACTTC
CASSGARILSYEQYF
>TRBJ1-2|-|-|TRBV5-4
TGTGCCAGCAGCTTGGCTACGGGGAATGGCTACACCTTC
CASSLATGNGYTF
>TRBJ2-3|TRBD2|-|TRBV4-1
TGCGCCAGCAGCCGAAGACTAGCGGGGCCTTGCGCGGGCACAGATACGCAGTATTTT
CASSRRLAGPCAGTDTQYF
>TRBJ1-6|-|-|TRBV6-1
TGTGCCAGCACCCATAATTCACCCCTCCACTTT
CASTHNSPLHF
>TRBJ2-7|TRBD2|-|TRBV27
TGTGCCAGCAGGTTCGGGGGGAACTACGAGCAGTACTTC
CASRFGGNYEQYF
>TRBJ2-4|TRBD2|-|TRBV5-1
TGCGCCAGCAGCTTCGCAGCGGGGGCGACATTAGCCAAAAACATTCAGTACTTC
CASSFAAGATLAKNIQYF
>TRBJ1-1|-|-|TRBV14
TGTGCCAGCAGCCCCTGGCAGGGTAGAAGGAACACTGAAGCTTTCTTT
CASSPWQGRRNTEAFF
>TRBJ2-1|TRBD1|-|TRBV25-1
TGTGCCAGCAGTGAATTTGTACAGGGGCCGCAGTTCTTC
CASSEFVQGPQFF
>TRBJ2-5|-|-|TRBV18
TGTGCCAGCTCACCACCTGCTTCCAGGTCTCTGTACCAAGAGACCCAGTACTTC
CASSPPASRSLYQETQYF
>TRBJ2-7|TRBD1|-|TRBV4-1
TGCGCCAGCAGCCCCGGGACAGGGGGCTCCTACGAGCAGTACTTC
CASSPGTGGSYEQYF
>TRBJ2-3|TRBD1|-|TRBV5-8
TGTGCCAGCAGCTACGGACAGGCCACAGATACGCAGTATTTT
CASSYGQATDTQYF
>TRBJ1-6|-|-|TRBV5-6
TGTGCCAGCAGCTTGGGTTATTCACCCCTCCACTTT
CASSLGYSPLHF
>TRBJ2-1|TRBD2|once|TRBV9
TGTGCCAGCAGCGTAGCTCTAGCGGGGGAAACCAATGAGCAGTTCTTC
CASSVALAGETNEQFF
>TRBJ1-6|TRBD1|-|TRBV27
TGTGCCAGCAGAGGGGGACAGGGAAATTCACCCCTCCACTTT
CASRGGQGNSPLHF
>TRBJ1-2|-|-|TRBV28
TGTGCCACCGACAGTCTGAGCGGCTACACCTTC
CATDSLSGYTF
>TRBJ2-5|-|-|TRBV25-1
TGTGCCAGCGCCATAGGGGGGGGGCCCCAAGAGACCCAGTACTTC
CASAIGGGPQETQYF
>TRBJ2-4|-|-|TRBV7-9
TGTGCCAGCAGCTTAGCGAGAGATAACATTCAGTACTTC
CASSLARDNIQYF
>TRBJ1-4|-|once|TRBV18
TGTGCCAGCTCACCACCAAGGACGGCTCCTAATGAAAAACTGTTTTTT
CASSPPRTAPNEKLFF
>TRBJ1-5|-|-|TRBV7-2
TGTGCCAGCTCCCCGGACACCAATCAGCCCCAGCATTTT
CASSPDTNQPQHF
>TRBJ1-2|-|-|TRBV5-1
TGCGCCAGCAGCTTGGACCCGAAGAAAGTCTATGGCCACACCTTC
CASSLDPKKVYGHTF
>TRBJ1-5|-|-|TRBV30
TGTGCCTGGAGTGTACATAGAGTGAATCAGCCCCAGCATTTT
CAWSVHRVNQPQHF
>TRBJ2-7|-|once|TRBV19
TGTGCCAGTAGTGCGGTCAAGGGAGGCGAGCAGTACTTC
CASSAVKGGEQYF
>TRBJ2-7|TRBD1|-|TRBV7-8
TGTGCCAGCAGCTTCCACCGGGACAGGGGATTTTTCCCCTCCCCCTACGAGCAGTACTTC
CASSFHRDRGFFPSPYEQYF
>TRBJ2-1|TRBD2|-|TRBV9
TGTGCCAGCAGCCCCCTAGCGGGGGGGGAAAACAATGAGCAGTTCTTC
CASSPLAGGENNEQFF
>TRBJ2-3|TRBD2|once|TRBV6-5
TGTGCCAGCAGTTACGTCGCGGGGGGGAGCACAGATACGCAGTATTTT
CASSYVAGGSTDTQYF
>TRBJ1-6|-|-|TRBV7-3
TGTGCCAGCAGCTTAAAGGGAGCTGGGTGGTCCTATAATTCACCCCTCCACTTT
CASSLKGAGWSYNSPLHF
>TRBJ1-2|-|-|TRBV5-1
TGCGCCAGCAGCTCATTCAAAAATAACTATGGCTACACCTTC
CASSSFKNNYGYTF
>TRBJ2-6|TRBD1|-|TRBV27
TGTGCCAGCAGTCACGAGAGGGGGCTTGGGGCCAACGTCCTGACTTTC
CASSHERGLGANVLTF
>TRBJ2-2|TRBD1|-|TRBV19
TGTGCCAGTAGTATACCCGGGACAGACAACACCGGGGAGCTGTTTTTT
CASSIPGTDNTGELFF
>TRBJ2-1|TRBD2|once|TRBV4-3
TGCGCCAGCAGCCAAGTAAAGCTAGCGGGGGGGTGCTACAATGAGCAGTTCTTC
CASSQVKLAGGCYNEQFF
>TRBJ2-3|-|-|TRBV11-2
TGTGCCAGCAGCTTAGGGTATCGTGGGAGCACAGATACGCAGTATTTT
CASSLGYRGSTDTQYF
>TRBJ1-2|TRBD1|-|TRBV15
TGTGCCACCAGCAGGGCTAATACAGGGGCGGGTGGCTACACCTTC
CATSRANTGAGGYTF
>TRBJ2-1|-|-|TRBV5-8
TGTGCCAGCAGCTTGGGGCTCTTCCGGGGGGCCTCCTACAATGAGCAGTTCTTC
CASSLGLFRGASYNEQFF
>TRBJ2-7|TRBD1|-|TRBV4-3
TGCGCCAGCAGCCGAAACAGGGGTTTTTGGGAGCAGTACTTC
CASSRNRGFWEQYF
>TRBJ1-1|-|-|TRBV7-2
TGTGCCAGCAGCTTGGCAGGTTTTGGGCGGTACACTGAAGCTTTCTTT
CASSLAGFGRYTEAFF
>TRBJ1-1|-|-|TRBV27
TGTGCCAGCAGTGCCCGGAAGGCGGGGGCCTCGTTCGAGGCTTTCTTT
CASSARKAGASFEAFF
>TRBJ1-2|-|-|TRBV19
TGTGCCAGTAGCTCCCTAAAGCGAAATGCTAACTATGGCTACACCTTC
CASSSLKRNANYGYTF
>TRBJ2-3|-|-|TRBV7-8
TGTGCCACCCTAACCCCTACGACGGACCAAATATCGGATAGCGATACGCAGTATTTT
CATLTPTTDQISDSDTQYF